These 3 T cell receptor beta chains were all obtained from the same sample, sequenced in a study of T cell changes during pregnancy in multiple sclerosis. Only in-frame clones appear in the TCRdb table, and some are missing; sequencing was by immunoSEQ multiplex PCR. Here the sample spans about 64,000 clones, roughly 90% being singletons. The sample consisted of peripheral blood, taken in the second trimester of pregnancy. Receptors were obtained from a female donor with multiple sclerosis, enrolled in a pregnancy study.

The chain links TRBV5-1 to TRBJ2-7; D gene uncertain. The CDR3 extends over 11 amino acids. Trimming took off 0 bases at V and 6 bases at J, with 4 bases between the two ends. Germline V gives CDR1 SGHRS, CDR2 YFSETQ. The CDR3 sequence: CASSLDIEQYF. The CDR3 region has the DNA TGCGCCAGCAGCTTGGATATCGAGCAGTACTTC.

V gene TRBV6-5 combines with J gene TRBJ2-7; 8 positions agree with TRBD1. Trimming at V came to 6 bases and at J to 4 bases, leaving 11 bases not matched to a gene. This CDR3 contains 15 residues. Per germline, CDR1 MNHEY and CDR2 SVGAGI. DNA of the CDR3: TGTGCCAGCAGAAAGCCGGGACAGGTAAGTTACGAGCAGTACTTC. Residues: CASRKPGQVSYEQYF.

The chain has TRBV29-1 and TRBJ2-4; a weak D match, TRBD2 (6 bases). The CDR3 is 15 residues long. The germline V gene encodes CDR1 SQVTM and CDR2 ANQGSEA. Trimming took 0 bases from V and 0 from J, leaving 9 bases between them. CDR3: CSVEDRGLAKNIQYF. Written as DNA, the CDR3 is TGCAGCGTTGAAGATCGGGGGTTAGCCAAAAACATTCAGTACTTC.